The subject of this entry is one TCR beta chain. In the authors' methods: Scientists estimated how many nucleated cells there were by amplifying reference gene primers. This table comes from immunoSEQ multiplex PCR, and its TCRdb copy is limited to in-frame clones, with some not included. The DNA was the basis for D and trimming; V, J and clone size are from that table. The sample includes about 64,000 clones, around 84% seen only once; the top ten take 3% to 3.5%. The entry originates in a study of blood T cell repertoires in COVID-19. Study details: PBMCs, B-cell-depleted T cells, or T cells provided the cDNA or gDNA that made up the material.

The CDR3 spans 17 residues. The V gene's germline CDR1 is SGDLS and CDR2 YYNGEE. J gave up 1 base and V 3 bases, and 8 bases lay outside the gene matches. The sequencing input was peripheral blood. This TCR was recovered from a man between 45 and 60 years old with active COVID-19. The chain carries TRBV9 and TRBJ2-5, with 11 nucleotides matching TRBD2. The CDR3 DNA follows: TGTGCCAGCAGCGCTTCCGGGACTAGCGGCACCCAAGAGACCCAGTACTTC. The encoded protein is CASSASGTSGTQETQYF.